A selection of T cell receptor beta chains follows, all from one sample in a study of T-cell reconstitution after alpha-beta-depleted transplantation in children. TCRdb redid the calling of the PCR reads with MiXCR, one entry per CDR3 protein. The top ten hold 2% to 3% of the sample, which has 200,000 to 250,000 distinct CDR3 sequences, 25% seen once. The sample was PBMCs, taken before TCRalphabeta/CD19-depleted stem cell transplant. The origin of the receptors is a girl aged 2-10 years with Fanconi anemia, due to receive a stem cell transplant. The CDR3 runs from the conserved cysteine through the conserved F or W. D genes are given only for firm matches. Part of the rows lack a size; the others show once, few, many or a class for expanded clones.

d_call: .
clone_size: few
v_call: TRBV5-1
j_call: TRBJ2-1
cdr3_nt: TGCGCCAGCAGCTTGGAGGGGGCGGGAGTGGAAGAGCAGTTCTTC
cdr3_aa: CASSLEGAGVEEQFF

d_call: .
clone_size: .
v_call: TRBV11-2
j_call: TRBJ2-5
cdr3_nt: TGTGCCAGCAGCTTACTGTCCTTCGAGGGGCAACGGAAGACCCAGTACTTC
cdr3_aa: CASSLLSFEGQRKTQYF

d_call: TRBD2
clone_size: many
v_call: TRBV5-1
j_call: TRBJ2-1
cdr3_nt: TGCGCCAGCATGGTAGCGGGGGGGATGTACAATGAGCAGTTCTTC
cdr3_aa: CASMVAGGMYNEQFF

d_call: TRBD1
clone_size: .
v_call: TRBV20-1
j_call: TRBJ1-2
cdr3_nt: TGCAGTGCTAGGGACAGGGGGGTTTACGGCTACACCTTC
cdr3_aa: CSARDRGVYGYTF

d_call: .
clone_size: many
v_call: TRBV20-1
j_call: TRBJ1-5
cdr3_nt: TGCAGTGCTAGTCAGCCCCAGCATTTT
cdr3_aa: CSASQPQHF

d_call: .
clone_size: .
v_call: TRBV5-1
j_call: TRBJ2-7
cdr3_nt: TGCGCCAGCCGGGGATTTTCGGACGAGCAGTACTTC
cdr3_aa: CASRGFSDEQYF

d_call: .
clone_size: many
v_call: TRBV29-1
j_call: TRBJ1-1
cdr3_nt: TGCAGCGTTGGGGGAGGCATGAACACTGAAGCTTTCTTT
cdr3_aa: CSVGGGMNTEAFF

d_call: .
clone_size: many
v_call: TRBV29-1
j_call: TRBJ2-1
cdr3_nt: TGCAGCGTTGAAAGGACAGGCGGGACCTACAATGAGCAGTTCTTC
cdr3_aa: CSVERTGGTYNEQFF

d_call: TRBD1
clone_size: .
v_call: TRBV10-2
j_call: TRBJ2-1
cdr3_nt: TGCGCCAGCAGTGAGACGGACAGGGCGATATACAATGAGCAGTTCTTC
cdr3_aa: CASSETDRAIYNEQFF

d_call: TRBD1
clone_size: .
v_call: TRBV28
j_call: TRBJ2-3
cdr3_nt: TGTGCCAGCAGTAGGGGACAGCTCACAGATACGCAGTATTTT
cdr3_aa: CASSRGQLTDTQYF

d_call: .
clone_size: .
v_call: TRBV29-1
j_call: TRBJ2-5
cdr3_nt: TGCAGCGCAGAACCGGGGAGGGAGACCCAGTACTTC
cdr3_aa: CSAEPGRETQYF